This is a list of T cell receptor beta chains from one sample in a study of metastatic and nonmetastatic thyroid tumors. Through MiXCR, TCRdb re-clonotyped the PCR reads. This sample has about 16,000 clones, with roughly 13% found just once. Sequencing was done on a sample of blood. The receptors here all came from a female donor with papillary thyroid cancer or a benign thyroid nodule (not recorded which). Some clones in this sample may be carry-over from other donors' samples. Both conserved end residues are part of each CDR3. A D gene is named only where the DNA matches it firmly. Expanded clones get a size class; other rows say once, few or many, or leave the size out.

D gene	V gene	clone size	J gene	CDR3 DNA	CDR3 protein
TRBD2	TRBV29-1	many	TRBJ2-3	TGCAGCGCCGAGCGGGAGGATACGCAGTATTTT	CSAEREDTQYF
-	TRBV28	medium-sized	TRBJ2-1	TGTGCCAGCAGCCTGGGACTGCGCTTCGGTGAGCAGTTCTTC	CASSLGLRFGEQFF
TRBD2	TRBV5-1	many	TRBJ2-3	TGCGCCAGCAGGCCCCTAGCGGGGAGCACAGATACGCAGTATTTT	CASRPLAGSTDTQYF
TRBD2	TRBV20-1	-	TRBJ2-5	TGCAGTGCTAGAGATGCGGGGGGGGCGTGGGAGACCCAGTACTTC	CSARDAGGAWETQYF
TRBD1	TRBV7-9	many	TRBJ2-7	TGTGCCAGCAGCAAGACAGGGTACGAGCAGTACTTC	CASSKTGYEQYF
-	TRBV2	many	TRBJ1-1	TGTGCCAGCAGGCTCAACAGGGACACTGAAGCTTTCTTT	CASRLNRDTEAFF
-	TRBV27	many	TRBJ2-3	TGTGCCACCCGCGCCTTTGTAGGGCGGGCAGATACGCAGTATTTT	CATRAFVGRADTQYF
-	TRBV20-1	many	TRBJ2-5	TGCAGTGCTACAGGGTGGGAGACCCAGTACTTC	CSATGWETQYF
-	TRBV6-2/TRBV6-3	medium-sized	TRBJ1-1	TGTGCCAGCAGCTCGACTTATGAAGCTTTCTTT	CASSSTYEAFF
-	TRBV9	many	TRBJ2-3	TGTGCCAGCAGCGTAGTTGGGAGTTATGGAGATACGCAGTATTTT	CASSVVGSYGDTQYF
-	TRBV6-1	many	TRBJ2-3	TGTGCCAGCAGCCCCCCAGGGAGCACAGATACGCAGTATTTT	CASSPPGSTDTQYF
TRBD1	TRBV7-9	many	TRBJ2-7	TGTGCCAGCAGTATGACAGGGGTGACCTACGAGCAGTACTTC	CASSMTGVTYEQYF
-	TRBV28	medium-sized	TRBJ2-7	TGTGCCAGCAGACCCGGCCCCCACGAGCAGTACTTC	CASRPGPHEQYF
-	TRBV20-1	many	TRBJ1-4	TGCAGTGCCAAAAATGAAAAACTGTTTTTT	CSAKNEKLFF
TRBD2	TRBV6-1	-	TRBJ2-1	TGTGCAAGCGGGCTAGCGGAGTCATACAATGAGCAGTTCTTC	CASGLAESYNEQFF
-	TRBV18	-	TRBJ2-7	TGTGCCAGCTCACCAGCAGGGTTCGAGCAGTACTTC	CASSPAGFEQYF
-	TRBV28	few	TRBJ1-5	TGTGCCAGCAGTTTCTATGAGGGAAATCAGCCCCGGCATTTT	CASSFYEGNQPRHF
-	TRBV3-1	-	TRBJ1-1	TGTGCCAGCAGCCAATTAGGAACTGAAGCTCTCTTT	CASSQLGTEALF
-	TRBV19	many	TRBJ1-2	TGTGCCAGTAGTATCTCGAGGGGCCGAATGGACTATGGCTACACCTTC	CASSISRGRMDYGYTF
TRBD1	TRBV28	-	TRBJ1-5	TGTGCCAGCAGTCCGCCCCGTACAGGGGGATATCAGCCCCAGCATTTT	CASSPPRTGGYQPQHF
-	TRBV5-1	-	TRBJ1-2	TGCGCCAGCAGAAAAACATCGGGCTATGGCTACACCTTC	CASRKTSGYGYTF
-	TRBV20-1	many	TRBJ1-1	TGCAGCGGGGGGGCGGAAAACACTGAAGCTTTCTTT	CSGGAENTEAFF